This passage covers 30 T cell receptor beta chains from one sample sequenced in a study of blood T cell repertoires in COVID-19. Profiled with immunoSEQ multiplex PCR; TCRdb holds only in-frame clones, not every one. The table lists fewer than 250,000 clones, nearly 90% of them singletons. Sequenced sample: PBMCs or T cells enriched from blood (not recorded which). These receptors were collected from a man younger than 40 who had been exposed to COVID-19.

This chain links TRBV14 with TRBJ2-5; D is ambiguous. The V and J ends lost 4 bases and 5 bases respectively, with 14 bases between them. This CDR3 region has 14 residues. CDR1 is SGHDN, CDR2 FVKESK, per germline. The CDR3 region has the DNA TGTGCCAGCAGCCTGAGTCTGCGTGCCGAGACCCAGTACTTC. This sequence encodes CASSLSLRAETQYF.

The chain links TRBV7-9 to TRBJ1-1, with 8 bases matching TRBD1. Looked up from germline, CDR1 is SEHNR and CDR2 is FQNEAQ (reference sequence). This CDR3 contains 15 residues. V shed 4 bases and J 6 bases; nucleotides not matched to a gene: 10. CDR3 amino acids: CASSSSGQDVSEAFF. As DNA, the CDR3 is TGTGCCAGCAGCTCCTCGGGACAGGATGTATCTGAAGCTTTCTTT.

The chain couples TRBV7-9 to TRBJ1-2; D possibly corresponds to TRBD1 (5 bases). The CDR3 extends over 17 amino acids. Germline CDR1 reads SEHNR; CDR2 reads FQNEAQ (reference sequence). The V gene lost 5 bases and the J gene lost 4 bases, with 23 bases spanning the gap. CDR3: CASSPSSGGGGGYGYTF. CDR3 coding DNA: TGTGCCAGCAGCCCCTCCTCGGGTGGGGGGGGTGGCTATGGCTACACCTTC.

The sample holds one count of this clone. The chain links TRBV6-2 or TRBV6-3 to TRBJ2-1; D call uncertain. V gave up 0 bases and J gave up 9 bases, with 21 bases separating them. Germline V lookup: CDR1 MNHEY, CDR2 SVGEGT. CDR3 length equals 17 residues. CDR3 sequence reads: CASSYSMIASSMGEQFF. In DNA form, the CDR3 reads TGTGCCAGCAGTTACTCCATGATAGCAAGCAGCATGGGTGAGCAGTTCTTC.

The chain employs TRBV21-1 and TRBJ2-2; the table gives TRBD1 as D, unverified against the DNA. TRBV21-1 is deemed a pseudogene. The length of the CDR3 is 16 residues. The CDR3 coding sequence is TGTGCCAGCAGCAAACCTCAGGGGGCGGACACCGGGGAGCTGTTTTTT. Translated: CASSKPQGADTGELFF.

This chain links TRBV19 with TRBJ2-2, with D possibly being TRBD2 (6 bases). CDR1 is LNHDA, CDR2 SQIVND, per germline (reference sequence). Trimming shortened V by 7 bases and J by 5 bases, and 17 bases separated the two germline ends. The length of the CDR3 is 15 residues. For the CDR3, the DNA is TGTGCCAGTAATGGGCCACGGAGGGAAACCGGGGAGCTGTTTTTT. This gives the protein CASNGPRRETGELFF.

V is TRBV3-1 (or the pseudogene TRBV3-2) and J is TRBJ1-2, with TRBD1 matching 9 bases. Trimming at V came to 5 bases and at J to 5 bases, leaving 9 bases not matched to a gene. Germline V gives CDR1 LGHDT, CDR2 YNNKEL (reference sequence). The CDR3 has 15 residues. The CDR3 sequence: CASSNPGTGKYGYTF. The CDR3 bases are TGTGCCAGCAGCAACCCCGGGACAGGGAAGTATGGCTACACCTTC.

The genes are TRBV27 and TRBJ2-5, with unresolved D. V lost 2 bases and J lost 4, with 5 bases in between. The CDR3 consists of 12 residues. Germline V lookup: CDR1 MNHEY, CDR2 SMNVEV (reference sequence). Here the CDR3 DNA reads TGTGCCAGCAGTTTAGTCGGAGAGACCCAGTACTTC. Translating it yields CASSLVGETQYF.

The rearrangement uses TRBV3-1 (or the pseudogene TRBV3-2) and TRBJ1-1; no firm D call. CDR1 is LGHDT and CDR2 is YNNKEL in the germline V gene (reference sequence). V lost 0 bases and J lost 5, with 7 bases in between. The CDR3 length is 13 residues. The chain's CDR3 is CASSQDRVTEAFF. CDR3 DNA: TGTGCCAGCAGCCAAGATCGGGTGACTGAAGCTTTCTTT.

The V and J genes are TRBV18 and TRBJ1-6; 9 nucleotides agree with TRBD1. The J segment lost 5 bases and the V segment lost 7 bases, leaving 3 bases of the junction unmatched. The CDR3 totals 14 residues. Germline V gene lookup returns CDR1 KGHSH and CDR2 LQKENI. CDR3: CASLDRGDNSPLHF. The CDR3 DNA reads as TGTGCCAGCTTGGACAGGGGCGATAATTCACCCCTCCACTTT.

The CDR3 region has the DNA TGTGCCAGTGCGACTAAGCGACGACCAGATACGCAGTATTTT. It encodes CASATKRRPDTQYF. V is TRBV19 and J is TRBJ2-3; tentatively, D is TRBD2 (5 bases). The germline gives CDR1 LNHDA, CDR2 SQIVND (reference sequence). CDR3 length: 14 amino acids. The germline V and J ends were trimmed by 8 bases and 4 bases, with 16 bases remaining between them.

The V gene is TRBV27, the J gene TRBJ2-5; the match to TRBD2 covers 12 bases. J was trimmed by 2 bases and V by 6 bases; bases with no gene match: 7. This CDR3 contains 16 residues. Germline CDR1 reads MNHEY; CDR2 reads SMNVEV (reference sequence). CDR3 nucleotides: TGTGCCAGCAGCATCCGACTAGCGGGGGATCAAGAGACCCAGTACTTC. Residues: CASSIRLAGDQETQYF.

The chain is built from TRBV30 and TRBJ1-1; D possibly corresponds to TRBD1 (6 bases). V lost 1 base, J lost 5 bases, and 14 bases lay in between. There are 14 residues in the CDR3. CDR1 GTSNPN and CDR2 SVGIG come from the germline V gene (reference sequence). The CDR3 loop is CAWSGGRGGTEAFF. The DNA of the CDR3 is TGTGCCTGGAGTGGCGGCAGGGGTGGTACTGAAGCTTTCTTT.

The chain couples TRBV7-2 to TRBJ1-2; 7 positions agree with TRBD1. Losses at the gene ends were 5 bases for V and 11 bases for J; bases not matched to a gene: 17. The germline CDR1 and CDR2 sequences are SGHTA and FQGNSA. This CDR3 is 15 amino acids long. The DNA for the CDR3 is TGTGCCAGCAGCCCTGATCTGGCAGGGGGGCTGCGGTACACCTTC. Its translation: CASSPDLAGGLRYTF.

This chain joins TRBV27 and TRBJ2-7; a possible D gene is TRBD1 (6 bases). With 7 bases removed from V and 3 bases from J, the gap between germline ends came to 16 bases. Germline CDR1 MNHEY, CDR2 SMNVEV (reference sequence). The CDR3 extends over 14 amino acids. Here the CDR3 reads CASTSQGSVYEQYF. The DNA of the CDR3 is TGTGCCAGCACCTCCCAGGGGAGTGTCTACGAGCAGTACTTC.

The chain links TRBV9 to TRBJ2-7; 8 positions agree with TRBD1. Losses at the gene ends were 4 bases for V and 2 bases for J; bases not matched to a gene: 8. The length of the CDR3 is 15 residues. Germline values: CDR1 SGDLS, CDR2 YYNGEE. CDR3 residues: CASSIGTGPPYEQYF. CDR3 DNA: TGTGCCAGCAGCATCGGGACAGGCCCACCCTACGAGCAGTACTTC.

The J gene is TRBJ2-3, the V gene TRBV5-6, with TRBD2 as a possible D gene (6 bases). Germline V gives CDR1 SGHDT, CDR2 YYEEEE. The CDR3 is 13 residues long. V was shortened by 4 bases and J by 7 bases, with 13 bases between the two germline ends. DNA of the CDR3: TGTGCCAGCAGCCGGGGACTGGAGAATACGCAGTATTTT. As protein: CASSRGLENTQYF.

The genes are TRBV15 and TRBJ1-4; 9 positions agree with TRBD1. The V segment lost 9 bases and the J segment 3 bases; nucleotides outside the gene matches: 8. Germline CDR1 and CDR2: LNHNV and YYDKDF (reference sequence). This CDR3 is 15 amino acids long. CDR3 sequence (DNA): TGTGCCACAAGAACAGGGGGCTTGGCTAATGAAAAACTGTTTTTT. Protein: CATRTGGLANEKLFF. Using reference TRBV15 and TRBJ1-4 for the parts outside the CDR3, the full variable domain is DAMVIQNPRYQVTQFGKPVTLSCSQTLNHNVMYWYQQKSSQAPKLLFHYYDKDFNNEADTPDNFQSRRPNTSFCFLDIRSPGLGDTAMYLCATRTGGLANEKLFFGSGTQLSVL.

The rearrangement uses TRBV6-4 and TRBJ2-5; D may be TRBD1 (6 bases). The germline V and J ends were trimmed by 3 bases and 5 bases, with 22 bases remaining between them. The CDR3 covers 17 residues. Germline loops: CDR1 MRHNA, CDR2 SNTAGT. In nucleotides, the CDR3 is TGTGCCAGCAGTGAAGGGTTTGGACAGTCGATTCGGGAGACCCAGTACTTC. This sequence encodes CASSEGFGQSIRETQYF.

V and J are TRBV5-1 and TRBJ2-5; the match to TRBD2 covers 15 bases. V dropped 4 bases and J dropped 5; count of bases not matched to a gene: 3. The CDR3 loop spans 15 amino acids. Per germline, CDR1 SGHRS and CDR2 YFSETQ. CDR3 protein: CASSIGTSGGETQYF. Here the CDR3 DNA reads TGCGCCAGCAGCATAGGGACTAGCGGGGGGGAGACCCAGTACTTC.

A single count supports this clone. CDR3 amino acids: CASSSRQGQETQYF. In DNA form, the CDR3 reads TGTGCCAGCAGCTCCCGACAGGGGCAAGAGACCCAGTACTTC. V usage is TRBV13 and J usage is TRBJ2-5; 8 bases are a match to TRBD1. V lost 4 bases, J lost 2 bases, and 3 bases stayed unmatched. The germline V gene has CDR1 PRHDT and CDR2 FYEKMQ (reference sequence). CDR3 size: 14 residues.

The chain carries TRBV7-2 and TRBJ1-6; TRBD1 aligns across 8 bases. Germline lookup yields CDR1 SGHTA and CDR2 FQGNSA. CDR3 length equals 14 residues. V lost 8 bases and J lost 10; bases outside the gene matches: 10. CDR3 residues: CASVTAGGASPLHF. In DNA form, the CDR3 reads TGTGCCAGCGTAACCGCAGGGGGCGCGTCACCCCTCCACTTT.

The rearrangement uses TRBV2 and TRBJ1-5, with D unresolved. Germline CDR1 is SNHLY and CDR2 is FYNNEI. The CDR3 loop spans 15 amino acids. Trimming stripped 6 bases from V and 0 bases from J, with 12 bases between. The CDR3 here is CASRGGYYSNQPQHF. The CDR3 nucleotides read TGTGCCAGCAGGGGAGGGTACTATAGCAATCAGCCCCAGCATTTT.

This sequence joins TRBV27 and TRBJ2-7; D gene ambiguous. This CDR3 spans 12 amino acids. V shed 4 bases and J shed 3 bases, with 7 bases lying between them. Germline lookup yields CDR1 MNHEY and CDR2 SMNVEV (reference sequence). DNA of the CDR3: TGTGCCAGCAGTTCTCTAGACTACGAGCAGTACTTC. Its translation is CASSSLDYEQYF.

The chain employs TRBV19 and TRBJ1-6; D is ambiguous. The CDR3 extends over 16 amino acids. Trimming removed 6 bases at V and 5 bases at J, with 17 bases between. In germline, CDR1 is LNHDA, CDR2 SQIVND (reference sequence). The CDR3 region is CASSTWQDGDNSPLHF. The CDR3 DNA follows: TGTGCCAGTAGCACTTGGCAGGATGGTGATAATTCACCCCTCCACTTT.

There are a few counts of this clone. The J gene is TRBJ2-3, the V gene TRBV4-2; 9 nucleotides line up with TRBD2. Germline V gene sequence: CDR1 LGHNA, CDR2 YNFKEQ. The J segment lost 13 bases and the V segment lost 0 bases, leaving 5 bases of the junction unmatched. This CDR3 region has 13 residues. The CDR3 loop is CASSQDGASGKYF. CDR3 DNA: TGTGCCAGCAGCCAAGACGGCGCTAGCGGGAAGTATTTT.

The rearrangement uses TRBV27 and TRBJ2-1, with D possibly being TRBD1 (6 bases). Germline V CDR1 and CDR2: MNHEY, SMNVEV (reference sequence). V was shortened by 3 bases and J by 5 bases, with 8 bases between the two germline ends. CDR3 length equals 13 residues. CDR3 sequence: CASSFEGDNEQFF. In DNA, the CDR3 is TGTGCCAGCAGTTTCGAGGGGGACAATGAGCAGTTCTTC.

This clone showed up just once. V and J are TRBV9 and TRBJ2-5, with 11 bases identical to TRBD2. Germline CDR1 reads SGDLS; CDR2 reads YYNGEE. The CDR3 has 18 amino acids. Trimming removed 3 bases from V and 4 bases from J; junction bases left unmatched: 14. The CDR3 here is CASSAVGASGGNTETQYF. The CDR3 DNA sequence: TGTGCCAGCAGCGCAGTCGGGGCTAGCGGGGGGAATACAGAGACCCAGTACTTC.

In DNA, the CDR3 is TGCGCCAGCAGATCTGCCGGTTACGGTAGCGGGGGGACTTTCACCGGGGAGCTGTTTTTT. Encoded protein: CASRSAGYGSGGTFTGELFF. The chain recombines TRBV5-1 with TRBJ2-2; 10 bases agree with TRBD2. CDR1 and CDR2 from the germline V gene are SGHRS and YFSETQ. V lost 5 bases and J lost 4; bases outside the gene matches: 20. This CDR3 spans 20 amino acids.

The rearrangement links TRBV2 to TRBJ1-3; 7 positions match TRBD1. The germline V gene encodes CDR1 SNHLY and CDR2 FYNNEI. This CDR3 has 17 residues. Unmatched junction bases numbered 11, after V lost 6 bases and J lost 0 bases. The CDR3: CASSAGQTFDSGNTIYF. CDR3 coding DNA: TGTGCCAGCAGCGCGGGACAGACCTTCGACTCTGGAAACACCATATATTTT.